This T cell receptor beta chain was found in a study of shared clonotypes between healthy human individuals. Splitting the CD4+ cells yielded a CD45RA+ naive subset and a CD45RA-negative memory subset. An even split of each subset's genomic DNA across several immunoSEQ plates was performed. Data came from immunoSEQ multiplex PCR; TCRdb stores just in-frame clones and leaves some out. The sample lists 2,500,000 or so clones; under 95% were seen once. The CDR3 extends over 16 amino acids. The germline gives CDR1 MNHEY, CDR2 SMNVEV (reference sequence). V gave up 5 bases and J gave up 4 bases, with 20 bases separating them.

Sequenced sample: naive CD4+ T cells from PBMCs. Subset denoted: CD45RA+ positively selected. The source of this sequence is a man aged 18-30 years in good health. Some clones in this sample may be carry-over from other donors' samples. J is TRBJ1-1 and V is TRBV27; D remains unclear. The CDR3 DNA follows: TGTGCCAGCAGTCCGAGGACGCCCCGAAGTAGCACTGAAGCTTTCTTT. Its protein is CASSPRTPRSSTEAFF.